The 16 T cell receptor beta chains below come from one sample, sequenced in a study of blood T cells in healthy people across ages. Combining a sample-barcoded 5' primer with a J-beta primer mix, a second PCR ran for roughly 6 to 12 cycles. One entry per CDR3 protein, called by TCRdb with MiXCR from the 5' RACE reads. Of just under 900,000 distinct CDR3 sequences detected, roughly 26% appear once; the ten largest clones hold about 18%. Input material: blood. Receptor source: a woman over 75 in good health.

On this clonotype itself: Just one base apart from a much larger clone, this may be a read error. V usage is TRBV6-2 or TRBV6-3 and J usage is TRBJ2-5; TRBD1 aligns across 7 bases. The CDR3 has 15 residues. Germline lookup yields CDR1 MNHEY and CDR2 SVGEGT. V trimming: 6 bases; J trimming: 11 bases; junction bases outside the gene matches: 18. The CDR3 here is CASSRGDRDSGEQYF. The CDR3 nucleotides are TGTGCCAGCAGCCGCGGAGACAGGGATTCGGGTGAGCAGTACTTC.

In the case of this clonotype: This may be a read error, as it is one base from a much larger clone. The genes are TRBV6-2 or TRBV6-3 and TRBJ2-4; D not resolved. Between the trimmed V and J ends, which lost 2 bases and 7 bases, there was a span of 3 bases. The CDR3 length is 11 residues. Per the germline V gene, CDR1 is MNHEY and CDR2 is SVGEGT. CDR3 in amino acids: CASSYANIQYF. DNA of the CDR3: TGTGCCAGCAGTTACGCGAACATTCAGTACTTC.

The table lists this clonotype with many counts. The chain's CDR3 is CASSLNRGYEQFF. The CDR3 DNA sequence: TGTGCCAGCAGCTTAAACAGGGGGTATGAGCAGTTCTTC. The chain links TRBV7-2 to TRBJ2-1; TRBD1 agrees at 8 bases. V was pared by 2 bases and J by 8 bases, with 2 bases of the junction left unmatched. Looked up from germline, CDR1 is SGHTA and CDR2 is FQGNSA. CDR3 length equals 13 residues.

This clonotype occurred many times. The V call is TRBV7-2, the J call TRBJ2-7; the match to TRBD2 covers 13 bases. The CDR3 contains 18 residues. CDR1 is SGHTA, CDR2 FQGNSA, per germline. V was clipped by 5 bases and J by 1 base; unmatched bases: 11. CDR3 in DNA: TGTGCCAGCAGCACCCCACCGGGACTAGCGGGGCCTTCCTACGAGCAGTACTTC. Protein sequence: CASSTPPGLAGPSYEQYF. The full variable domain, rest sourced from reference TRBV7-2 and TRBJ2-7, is GAGVSQSPSNKVTEKGKDVELRCDPISGHTALYWYRQSLGQGLEFLIYFQGNSAPDKSGLPSDRFSAERTGGSVSTLTIQRTQQEDSAVYLCASSTPPGLAGPSYEQYFGPGTRLTVT.

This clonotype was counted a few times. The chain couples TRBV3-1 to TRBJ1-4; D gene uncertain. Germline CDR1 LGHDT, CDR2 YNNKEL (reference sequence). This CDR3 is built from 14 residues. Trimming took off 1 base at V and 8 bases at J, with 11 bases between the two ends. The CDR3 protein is CASSQGRPKEKLFF. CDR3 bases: TGTGCCAGCAGCCAAGGGCGACCGAAGGAAAAACTGTTTTTT.

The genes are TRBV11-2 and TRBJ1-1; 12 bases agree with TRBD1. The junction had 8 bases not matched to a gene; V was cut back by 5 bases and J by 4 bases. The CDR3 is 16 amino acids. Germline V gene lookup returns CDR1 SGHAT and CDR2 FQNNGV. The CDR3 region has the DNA TGTGCCAGCAGCCCCCGGGACAGGGGGCGCGGCACTGAAGCTTTCTTT. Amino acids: CASSPRDRGRGTEAFF.

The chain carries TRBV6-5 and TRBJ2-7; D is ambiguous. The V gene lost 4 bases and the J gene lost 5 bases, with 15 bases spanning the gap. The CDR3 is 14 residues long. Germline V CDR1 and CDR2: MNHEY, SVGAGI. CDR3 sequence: CASSSSYSGHEQYF. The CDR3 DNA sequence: TGTGCCAGCAGTTCCTCGTACTCTGGGCACGAGCAGTACTTC.

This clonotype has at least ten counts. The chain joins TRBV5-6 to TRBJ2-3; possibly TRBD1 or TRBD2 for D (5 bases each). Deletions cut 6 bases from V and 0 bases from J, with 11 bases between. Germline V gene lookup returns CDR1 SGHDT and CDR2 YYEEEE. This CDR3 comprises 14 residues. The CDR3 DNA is TGTGCCAGCACCGGGACGGCTAGCACAGATACGCAGTATTTT. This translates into CASTGTASTDTQYF.

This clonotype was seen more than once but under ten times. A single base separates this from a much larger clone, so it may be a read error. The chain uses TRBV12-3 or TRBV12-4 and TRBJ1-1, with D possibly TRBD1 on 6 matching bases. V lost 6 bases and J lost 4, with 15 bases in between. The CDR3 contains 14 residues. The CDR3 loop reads CASRPQGRITEAFF. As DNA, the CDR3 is TGTGCCAGCAGGCCTCAGGGGAGGATCACTGAAGCTTTCTTT.

CDR3 loop: CASSLVPGGNGYTF. The DNA of the CDR3 is TGTGCCAGCAGCTTAGTTCCGGGCGGGAATGGCTACACCTTC. This rearrangement joins TRBV7-9 to TRBJ1-2; D is uncertain. V lost 1 base and J 6 bases, leaving 12 bases between the germline ends. CDR1 SEHNR and CDR2 FQNEAQ come from the germline V gene (reference sequence). This CDR3 has 14 residues.

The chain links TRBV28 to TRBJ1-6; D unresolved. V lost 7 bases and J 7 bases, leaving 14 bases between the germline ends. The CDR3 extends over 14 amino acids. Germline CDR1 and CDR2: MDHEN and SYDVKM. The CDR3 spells CASTPPPQNSPLHF. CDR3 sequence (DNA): TGTGCCAGCACCCCGCCACCGCAGAATTCACCCCTCCACTTT.

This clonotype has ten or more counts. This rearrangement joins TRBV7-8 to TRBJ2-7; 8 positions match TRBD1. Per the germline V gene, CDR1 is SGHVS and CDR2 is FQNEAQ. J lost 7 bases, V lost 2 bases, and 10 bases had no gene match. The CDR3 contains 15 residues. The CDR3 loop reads CASSLTGQGAGEQYF. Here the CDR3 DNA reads TGTGCCAGCAGCTTAACTGGGCAGGGGGCGGGGGAGCAGTACTTC.

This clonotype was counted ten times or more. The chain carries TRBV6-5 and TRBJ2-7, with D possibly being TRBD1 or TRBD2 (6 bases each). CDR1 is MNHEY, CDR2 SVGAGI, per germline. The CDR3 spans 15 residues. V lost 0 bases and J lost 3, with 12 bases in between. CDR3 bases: TGTGCCAGCAGTTACTCGGGGGGCAAGAACTACGAGCAGTACTTC. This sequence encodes CASSYSGGKNYEQYF.

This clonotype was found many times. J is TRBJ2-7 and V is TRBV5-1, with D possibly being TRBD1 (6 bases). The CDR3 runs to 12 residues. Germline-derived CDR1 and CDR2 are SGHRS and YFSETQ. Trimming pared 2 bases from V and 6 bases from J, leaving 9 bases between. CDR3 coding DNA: TGCGCCAGCAGCTTACAGGGACGCGAGCAGTACTTC. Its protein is CASSLQGREQYF.

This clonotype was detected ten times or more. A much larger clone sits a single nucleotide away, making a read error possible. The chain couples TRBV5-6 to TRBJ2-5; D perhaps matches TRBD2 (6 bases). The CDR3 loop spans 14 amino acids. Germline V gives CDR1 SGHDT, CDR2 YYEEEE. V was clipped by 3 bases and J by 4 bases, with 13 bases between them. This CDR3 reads CASSWRETRETQYF. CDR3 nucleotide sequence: TGTGCCAGCAGCTGGAGGGAAACTAGAGAGACCCAGTACTTC.

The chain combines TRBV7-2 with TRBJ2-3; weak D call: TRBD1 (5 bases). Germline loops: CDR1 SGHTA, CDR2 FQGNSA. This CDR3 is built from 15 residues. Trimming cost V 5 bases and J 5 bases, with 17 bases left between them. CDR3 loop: CASSRRTGFQDTQYF. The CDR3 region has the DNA TGTGCCAGCAGCCGCAGAACAGGATTTCAAGATACGCAGTATTTT.